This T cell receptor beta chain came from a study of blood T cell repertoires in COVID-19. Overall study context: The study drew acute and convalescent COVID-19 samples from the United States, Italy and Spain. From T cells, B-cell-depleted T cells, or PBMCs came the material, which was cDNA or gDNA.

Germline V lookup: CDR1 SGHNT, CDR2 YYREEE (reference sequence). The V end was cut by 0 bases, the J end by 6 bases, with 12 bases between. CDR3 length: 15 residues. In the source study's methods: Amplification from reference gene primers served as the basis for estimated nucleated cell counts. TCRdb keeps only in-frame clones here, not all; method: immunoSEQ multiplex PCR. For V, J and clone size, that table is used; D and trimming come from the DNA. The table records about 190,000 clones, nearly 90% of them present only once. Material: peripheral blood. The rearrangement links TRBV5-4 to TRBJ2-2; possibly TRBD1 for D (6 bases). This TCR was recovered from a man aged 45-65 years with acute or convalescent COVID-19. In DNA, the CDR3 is TGTGCCAGCAGCTTGGGAGGGGGATATGCCGGGGAGCTGTTTTTT. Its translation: CASSLGGGYAGELFF.